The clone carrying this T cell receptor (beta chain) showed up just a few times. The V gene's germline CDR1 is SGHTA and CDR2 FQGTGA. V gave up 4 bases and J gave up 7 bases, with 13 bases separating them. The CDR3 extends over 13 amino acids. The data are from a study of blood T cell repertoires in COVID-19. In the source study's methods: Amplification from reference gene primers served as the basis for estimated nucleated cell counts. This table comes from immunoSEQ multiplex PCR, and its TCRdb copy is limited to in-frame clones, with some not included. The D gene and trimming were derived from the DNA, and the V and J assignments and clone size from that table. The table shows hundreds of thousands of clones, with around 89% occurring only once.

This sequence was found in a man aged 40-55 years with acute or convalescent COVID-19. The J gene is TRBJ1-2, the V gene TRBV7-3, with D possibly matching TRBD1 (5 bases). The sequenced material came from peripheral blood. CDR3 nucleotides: TGTGCCAGCAGCTCCGGAGGGGCAGGTGGCTACACCTTC. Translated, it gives CASSSGGAGGYTF.